This T cell receptor (beta chain) comes out of a study of cytomegalovirus exposure and HLA in healthy donors. Whole-study results and caveats: Accurate prediction of most subjects' HLA-A and HLA-B alleles from TCR beta sequences was reported. Clonal expansion was found to be greater in HLA-associated TCR beta chains than in equally common others in a later analysis.

In the case of this clone: Its antigen is currently unknown.

From germline, CDR1 is SGHAT and CDR2 FQNNGV. The V gene end was trimmed by 4 bases and the J gene end by 0 bases; junction bases not matched to a gene: 5. CDR3 length equals 15 residues. With 60 Vbeta and 13 Jbeta primers, the PCR was carried out. TCRdb's copy holds only in-frame clones and misses some; the assay was immunoSEQ multiplex PCR. This sample's clone table lists about 120,000 clones. This chain uses TRBV11-2 with TRBJ2-7; 8 nucleotides agree with TRBD1. Sequencing was done on a sample of PBMCs. The TCR sequence derives from a man between 35 and 55 years old in good health and CMV-seropositive. The CDR3 DNA reads as TGTGCCAGCAGCTCGACAGGGGTGAGCTCCTACGAGCAGTACTTC. Amino acid sequence: CASSSTGVSSYEQYF.